The 21 T cell receptor beta chains in this list originate from one sample, sequenced in a study of blood T cell dynamics during melanoma immunotherapy. The protocol was immunoSEQ multiplex PCR, while the TCRdb copy is restricted to in-frame clones and leaves out a portion. The sample has around 13,000 clones, around 91% seen once. The time point is: week 3, after first cycle of checkpoint inhibitor. The source was effector memory CD8+ T cells from blood, collected from a patient treated with checkpoint blockade. All receptors derive from a human donor with melanoma.

The V gene is TRBV11-2, the J gene TRBJ2-5, with TRBD2 as a possible D gene (6 bases). Trimming stripped 1 base from V and 4 bases from J, with 10 bases between. Germline lookup yields CDR1 SGHAT and CDR2 FQNNGV. The CDR3 length is 14 residues. In nucleotides, the CDR3 is TGTGCCAGCAGCTTAGGGGAGGAGATAGAGACCCAGTACTTC. It codes for CASSLGEEIETQYF.

This chain joins TRBV7-8 and TRBJ1-2, with unresolved D. The CDR3 sequence is 14 residues long. The germline CDR1 and CDR2 sequences are SGHVS and FQNEAQ. With 5 bases removed from V and 8 bases from J, the gap between germline ends came to 18 bases. The CDR3 DNA follows: TGTGCCAGCAGCCTATACGGGTTCCTGGGAGGCTACACCTTC. Protein: CASSLYGFLGGYTF.

This clone was counted once. CDR3 sequence (DNA): TGCGCCAGCAGTTTTACAGGAACCTACGAGCAGTACTTC. Protein sequence: CASSFTGTYEQYF. This chain connects TRBV10-2 to TRBJ2-7; D perhaps matches TRBD1 (5 bases). CDR3 size: 13 residues. Trimming shortened V by 5 bases and J by 2 bases, and 10 bases separated the two germline ends. The germline gives CDR1 WSHSY, CDR2 SAAADI.

The table lists this clone with a few counts. This chain links TRBV28 with TRBJ2-7; 14 bases line up with TRBD2. V trimming: 6 bases; J trimming: 6 bases; junction bases outside the gene matches: 7. The V gene's germline CDR1 is MDHEN and CDR2 SYDVKM. CDR3 length: 15 residues. The CDR3 is CASRSGLAGVSEQYF. The DNA of the CDR3 is TGTGCCAGCAGATCGGGACTAGCGGGAGTATCCGAGCAGTACTTC. Full variable domain (rest looked up from reference TRBV28 and TRBJ2-7): DVKVTQSSRYLVKRTGEKVFLECVQDMDHENMFWYRQDPGLGLRLIYFSYDVKMKEKGDIPEGYSVSREKKERFSLILESASTNQTSMYLCASRSGLAGVSEQYFGPGTRLTVT.

The rearrangement uses TRBV27 and TRBJ1-5, with 10 bases lining up with TRBD1. V trimming: 5 bases; J trimming: 10 bases; junction bases outside the gene matches: 8. Germline values: CDR1 MNHEY, CDR2 SMNVEV (reference sequence). The length of the CDR3 is 14 residues. The CDR3 nucleotides are TGTGCCAGCAGTGGGGACAGGGGCCTACGTCCCCAGCATTTT. This codes for CASSGDRGLRPQHF.

The rearrangement joins TRBV7-9 to TRBJ2-1; D is perhaps TRBD1 (6 bases). Trimming took 3 bases from V and 8 from J, leaving 20 bases between them. The CDR3 sequence is 16 residues long. In germline, CDR1 is SEHNR, CDR2 FQNEAQ (reference sequence). The CDR3 DNA follows: TGTGCCAGCAGCTTTAGAGGGTGGCAGGGGTTCGATGAGCAGTTCTTC. Its protein product is CASSFRGWQGFDEQFF.

V and J are TRBV10-3 and TRBJ2-2; a weak D match, TRBD1 (5 bases). Per germline, CDR1 ENHRY and CDR2 SYGVKD. V lost 3 bases, J lost 4 bases, and 12 bases lay in between. CDR3 size: 15 residues. The CDR3 sequence: CAISDRAGSTGELFF. CDR3 DNA: TGTGCCATCAGTGACAGAGCAGGGTCCACCGGGGAGCTGTTTTTT.

Concerning this clone itself: A junction boundary mismatches the germline segment, possibly from a read error. This sequence joins TRBV30 and TRBJ2-7; a possible D gene is TRBD1 (6 bases). Germline CDR1 is GTSNPN and CDR2 is SVGIG (reference sequence). The CDR3 loop spans 12 amino acids. DNA of the CDR3: TGTGCCTGGAGGCCTCAGGGGACGGATGCGAGGTTC. Translation gives CAWRPQGTDARF.

V and J are TRBV19 and TRBJ2-2, with D unresolved. Germline V lookup: CDR1 LNHDA, CDR2 SQIVND (reference sequence). This CDR3 comprises 14 residues. V was clipped by 3 bases and J by 3 bases, with 8 bases between them. CDR3 region: CASSMYWDTGELFF. CDR3 nucleotide sequence: TGTGCCAGTAGTATGTACTGGGACACCGGGGAGCTGTTTTTT.

The chain is built from TRBV4-1 and TRBJ2-2, with D uncertain. The CDR3 is made up of 15 amino acids. Germline assignment: CDR1 MGHRA and CDR2 YSYEKL. Trimming pared 3 bases from V and 0 bases from J, leaving 8 bases between. The CDR3 nucleotides are TGCGCCAGCAGCCAGAGCCCGGCGAACACCGGGGAGCTGTTTTTT. Protein product: CASSQSPANTGELFF.

V and J are TRBV4-1 and TRBJ2-1; TRBD2 aligns across 10 bases. J lost 2 bases, V lost 1 base, and 8 bases had no gene match. The germline V gene encodes CDR1 MGHRA and CDR2 YSYEKL. The CDR3 runs to 18 residues. The chain's CDR3 is CASSQGGLAGETYNEQFF. The CDR3 nucleotides read TGCGCCAGCAGCCAAGGGGGTCTAGCGGGAGAGACCTACAATGAGCAGTTCTTC.

The chain carries TRBV19 and TRBJ2-1, with TRBD2 matching 10 bases. Germline assignment: CDR1 LNHDA and CDR2 SQIVND (reference sequence). This CDR3 comprises 14 residues. Trimming cost V 2 bases and J 6 bases; bases outside gene matches: 1. The CDR3 reads CASSILAGVNEQFF. The CDR3 DNA sequence: TGTGCCAGTAGTATACTAGCGGGAGTCAATGAGCAGTTCTTC.

This clone was counted between two and nine times. V and J are TRBV19 and TRBJ1-5; tentative D call: TRBD1 (6 bases). The CDR3 spans 15 residues. The V and J ends lost 3 bases and 1 base respectively, with 10 bases between them. In germline, CDR1 is LNHDA, CDR2 SQIVND (reference sequence). The CDR3 protein is CASSIGQGSNQPQHF. The CDR3 DNA reads as TGTGCCAGTAGTATTGGTCAGGGGAGCAATCAGCCCCAGCATTTT.

The chain carries TRBV9 and TRBJ2-1; D is tentatively TRBD1 or TRBD2 (5 bases each). Germline lookup yields CDR1 SGDLS and CDR2 YYNGEE. The V gene lost 1 base and the J gene lost 4 bases, with 12 bases spanning the gap. The CDR3 runs 15 residues. The DNA for the CDR3 is TGTGCCAGCAGCGTACGAGGGGAACAATACAATGAGCAGTTCTTC. Amino acid sequence: CASSVRGEQYNEQFF.

This chain uses TRBV6-6 with TRBJ2-1; 7 nucleotides line up with TRBD2. Germline CDR1 and CDR2: MNHNY and SVGAGI (reference sequence). This CDR3 spans 16 amino acids. The junction had 5 bases not matched to a gene; V was cut back by 0 bases and J by 3 bases. The CDR3 DNA follows: TGTGCCAGCAGTTACTCGTGGCTAGCGGACTACAATGAGCAGTTCTTC. Amino acids: CASSYSWLADYNEQFF.

This clone was detected only once. The rearrangement links TRBV7-7 to TRBJ2-7, with D unclear. Germline CDR1 reads SSHAT; CDR2 reads FNYEAQ (reference sequence). V was shortened by 6 bases and J by 0 bases, with 9 bases between the two germline ends. The length of the CDR3 is 13 residues. The chain's CDR3 is CASSLTDSYEQYF. The CDR3 DNA reads as TGTGCCAGCAGTTTAACCGACTCCTACGAGCAGTACTTC.

The chain joins TRBV25-1 to TRBJ2-1; 8 nucleotides align to TRBD1. Germline CDR1 MGHDK, CDR2 SYGVNS. The CDR3 has 14 amino acids. Germline trimming cut 2 bases from V and 6 bases from J; bases unmatched to any gene: 3. CDR3 nucleotide sequence: TGTGCCAGCAGTGAACAGGGGGCTATCAATGAGCAGTTCTTC. Its protein product is CASSEQGAINEQFF.

The chain carries TRBV7-8 and TRBJ2-7, with D possibly matching TRBD2 (5 bases). The ends were cut back, 5 bases at V and 4 bases at J, with 9 bases in the middle. This CDR3 contains 12 residues. The germline CDR1 and CDR2 sequences are SGHVS and FQNEAQ. The CDR3, as DNA: TGTGCCAGCAGCCCACTAGTATACGAGCAGTACTTC. Residues: CASSPLVYEQYF.

V usage is TRBV6-5 and J usage is TRBJ2-1, with 7 bases fitting TRBD1. This CDR3 has 16 residues. Trimming took 4 bases from V and 1 from J; bases not matched to a gene: 7. Per the germline V gene, CDR1 is MNHEY and CDR2 is SVGAGI. The CDR3 loop reads CASSSSLTGSYNEQFF. The CDR3 nucleotides are TGTGCCAGCAGTTCTTCCTTGACAGGGTCCTACAATGAGCAGTTCTTC.

The V and J genes are TRBV28 and TRBJ2-1; 9 positions match TRBD2. Trimming removed 0 bases from V and 5 bases from J; junction bases left unmatched: 11. CDR3 length equals 18 residues. Germline CDR1 reads MDHEN; CDR2 reads SYDVKM. Here the CDR3 reads CASSLWSGREGQDNEQFF. In nucleotides, the CDR3 is TGTGCCAGCAGTTTATGGTCCGGGCGGGAGGGCCAAGACAATGAGCAGTTCTTC.

This chain uses TRBV19 with TRBJ2-1, with 8 bases lining up with TRBD2. CDR3 size: 13 residues. V shed 7 bases, J shed 7 bases, and the junction held 6 bases outside the gene matches. CDR1 LNHDA and CDR2 SQIVND come from the germline V gene (reference sequence). The CDR3 region is CASNSGSFNEQFF. CDR3 nucleotides: TGTGCCAGTAACAGCGGGAGCTTTAATGAGCAGTTCTTC.